A single sample gave rise to the 5 T cell receptor beta chains below, sequenced in a study of blood T cell repertoires in COVID-19. Assay: immunoSEQ multiplex PCR; the TCRdb copy retains only in-frame clones and omits some. The data contain about 280,000 clones, 90% of them singletons. Input material: PBMCs or T cells enriched from blood (not recorded which). All receptors derive from a woman aged 18-29 years with acute COVID-19.

The CDR3 DNA reads TGCGCCAGCAATCCTGACAGCCTTCAATACGAGCAGTACTTC. Translated, it gives CASNPDSLQYEQYF. The chain employs TRBV10-1 and TRBJ2-7; TRBD1 might be the D (5 bases). The germline gives CDR1 WNHNN, CDR2 SYGVQD (reference sequence). The CDR3 is 14 amino acids. V lost 7 bases, J lost 4 bases, and 17 bases lay in between.

This rearrangement joins TRBV25-1 to TRBJ1-4; D is ambiguous. Between the trimmed V and J ends, which lost 6 bases and 0 bases, there was a span of 14 bases. In germline, CDR1 is MGHDK, CDR2 SYGVNS. This CDR3 has 16 amino acids. The CDR3 DNA sequence: TGTGCCAGCAGCCATTTGAGTATTGCAACTAATGAAAAACTGTTTTTT. Its translation is CASSHLSIATNEKLFF.

The rearrangement uses TRBV18 and TRBJ1-5; tentatively, D is TRBD1 (5 bases). V lost 5 bases and J 6 bases, leaving 14 bases between the germline ends. CDR1 and CDR2 (germline): KGHSH, LQKENI. The CDR3 sequence is 14 residues long. DNA of the CDR3: TGTGCCAGCTCATTTGGACGGGGGGGTCAGCCCCAGCATTTT. Protein product: CASSFGRGGQPQHF.

The table lists this clone with a count of one. The chain links TRBV5-5 to TRBJ1-5, with 7 positions matching TRBD1. Per the germline V gene, CDR1 is SGHKS and CDR2 is YYEKEE (reference sequence). The ends lost 4 bases at V and 4 bases at J; junction bases unmatched: 8. CDR3 length equals 15 residues. The CDR3 nucleotides read TGTGCCAGCAGCATATGGACAGGTGAGAATCAGCCCCAGCATTTT. It specifies CASSIWTGENQPQHF.

V gene TRBV7-9 combines with J gene TRBJ1-2; 10 bases match TRBD1. This CDR3 is 16 amino acids long. V lost 4 bases to trimming and J lost 4 bases; unmatched junction nucleotides: 9. Germline CDR1 and CDR2: SEHNR and FQNEAQ (reference sequence). The CDR3 here is CASSSNRDRGVYGYTF. As DNA, the CDR3 is TGTGCCAGCAGCTCTAACCGGGACAGGGGAGTCTATGGCTACACCTTC. The whole variable domain, remainder taken from reference TRBV7-9 and TRBJ1-2, is DTGVSQNPRHKITKRGQNVTFRCDPISEHNRLYWYRQTLGQGPEFLTYFQNEAQLEKSRLLSDRFSAERPKGSFSTLEIQRTEQGDSAMYLCASSSNRDRGVYGYTFGSGTRLTVV.